A single sample gave rise to the 13 T cell receptor beta chains below, sequenced in a study of blood T cell repertoires in COVID-19. Profiled with immunoSEQ multiplex PCR; TCRdb holds only in-frame clones, not every one. This sample has 200,000 to 250,000 clones, with roughly 90% found just once. Sequenced material: peripheral blood. Every receptor here comes from a man aged 25-45 years who had recovered from COVID-19.

This chain links TRBV4-1 with TRBJ2-2, with D perhaps matching TRBD1 (7 bases). The germline V gene has CDR1 MGHRA and CDR2 YSYEKL. CDR3 length: 17 amino acids. Trimming removed 3 bases from V and 0 bases from J, with 14 bases in between. CDR3 DNA: TGCGCCAGCAGCCATCAAGGCGGGACAGCGAACACCGGGGAGCTGTTTTTT. Translating it yields CASSHQGGTANTGELFF.

The chain couples TRBV10-2 to TRBJ2-7; TRBD2 matches 10 bases. CDR3 length equals 15 residues. J lost 2 bases, V lost 6 bases, and 7 bases had no gene match. Germline V CDR1 and CDR2: WSHSY, SAAADI. CDR3 in amino acids: CASSSPSGGTYEQYF. The CDR3 DNA reads as TGCGCCAGCAGCTCCCCTAGCGGGGGCACCTACGAGCAGTACTTC.

This clone has just one count. This sequence joins TRBV7-8 and TRBJ1-2; 8 bases fit TRBD1. V was clipped by 5 bases and J by 12 bases; unmatched bases: 8. Germline V gene lookup returns CDR1 SGHVS and CDR2 FQNEAQ. The CDR3 runs 12 residues. The CDR3 protein is CASSQVGQGDTF. The CDR3 DNA is TGTGCCAGCAGCCAAGTCGGACAGGGCGACACCTTC.

The V call is TRBV5-1, the J call TRBJ1-1; D not certain. Germline assignment: CDR1 SGHRS and CDR2 YFSETQ. With 0 bases removed from V and 0 bases from J, the gap between germline ends came to 6 bases. This CDR3 has 14 residues. This chain's CDR3 is CASSLATLNTEAFF. DNA for the CDR3: TGCGCCAGCAGCTTGGCCACTTTGAACACTGAAGCTTTCTTT.

The chain joins TRBV6-5 to TRBJ2-7; weak D call: TRBD1 (5 bases). The CDR3 sequence is 13 residues long. Germline lookup yields CDR1 MNHEY and CDR2 SVGAGI. Trimming removed 0 bases from V and 4 bases from J, with 7 bases in between. As DNA, the CDR3 is TGTGCCAGCAGTTACTCCCGACAGTACGAGCAGTACTTC. Translating gives CASSYSRQYEQYF.

This clone has just one count. The V call is TRBV2, the J call TRBJ1-2; no firm D call. V lost 7 bases and J lost 5, with 8 bases in between. The germline CDR1 and CDR2 sequences are SNHLY and FYNNEI. The CDR3 consists of 11 residues. The CDR3: CASTLLYGYTF. CDR3 coding DNA: TGTGCCAGCACCTTACTGTATGGCTACACCTTC.

The rearrangement joins TRBV5-4 to TRBJ1-2; D is perhaps TRBD1 (5 bases). The V end was cut by 9 bases, the J end by 4 bases, with 22 bases between. Germline V CDR1 and CDR2: SGHNT, YYREEE (reference sequence). CDR3 length: 15 residues. The CDR3 sequence: CATTLDKGSSYGYTF. CDR3 in DNA: TGTGCCACCACCCTGGACAAGGGAAGCTCCTATGGCTACACCTTC.

This clone was observed a single time. The chain carries TRBV9 and TRBJ1-2, with TRBD1 as a possible D gene (5 bases). This CDR3 has 13 residues. The V end was cut by 4 bases, the J end by 1 base, with 8 bases between. The V gene's germline CDR1 is SGDLS and CDR2 YYNGEE. The CDR3 reads CASSKDSNYGYTF. The CDR3 DNA is TGTGCCAGCAGCAAAGACAGTAACTATGGCTACACCTTC.

This sequence joins TRBV10-3 and TRBJ1-1; 8 nucleotides agree with TRBD1. Germline loops: CDR1 ENHRY, CDR2 SYGVKD. Losses at the gene ends were 0 bases for V and 0 bases for J; bases not matched to a gene: 21. The CDR3 is 22 amino acids. The CDR3 region is CAISESLGQGGGASLLNTEAFF. Here the CDR3 DNA reads TGTGCCATCAGTGAGTCCTTAGGACAGGGCGGAGGGGCCAGTCTACTGAACACTGAAGCTTTCTTT.

V gene TRBV5-6 combines with J gene TRBJ1-1; perhaps TRBD1 as D (6 bases). Trimming took 7 bases from V and 1 from J, leaving 14 bases between them. The CDR3 covers 14 residues. CDR1 is SGHDT, CDR2 YYEEEE, per germline. The CDR3 is CASHFGTPNTEAFF. The CDR3, as DNA: TGTGCCAGCCACTTTGGGACACCGAACACTGAAGCTTTCTTT.

This chain links TRBV10-3 with TRBJ1-4, with D perhaps matching TRBD1 (5 bases). Germline V gene lookup returns CDR1 ENHRY and CDR2 SYGVKD. V lost 4 bases, J lost 8 bases, and 11 bases lay in between. This CDR3 contains 13 residues. The CDR3 nucleotides read TGTGCCATCAGTGGGGGGGATCGGGAAAAACTGTTTTTT. As protein: CAISGGDREKLFF.

The V call is TRBV5-1, the J call TRBJ2-7; weak D call: TRBD1 (7 bases). The CDR3 spans 14 residues. Trimming left V 4 bases short and J 3 bases short, with 14 bases between. The germline gives CDR1 SGHRS, CDR2 YFSETQ. The CDR3 region has the DNA TGCGCCAGCAGCGGGCGGGACAGAGTCTACGAGCAGTACTTC. Encoded protein: CASSGRDRVYEQYF.

The J gene is TRBJ2-7, the V gene TRBV7-9; D possibly corresponds to TRBD2 (5 bases). CDR1 SEHNR and CDR2 FQNEAQ come from the germline V gene (reference sequence). This CDR3 is 12 amino acids long. Trimming removed 8 bases at V and 3 bases at J, with 11 bases between. CDR3 in DNA: TGTGCCAGCGCGAGGGTTTTCTACGAGCAGTACTTC. This sequence encodes CASARVFYEQYF.